Below, one T cell receptor beta chain is given with its context. Its antigen is still unknown. This entry belongs to a study of T cell responses to AZD1222 COVID-19 vaccine. On the study more broadly: Second doses were pooled across both intervals (about 4 or about 12 weeks).

Germline V gives CDR1 LNHDA, CDR2 SQIVND (reference sequence). The CDR3 has 16 amino acids. V lost 5 bases to trimming and J lost 0 bases, with 16 bases between them. Profiling relied on immunoSEQ multiplex PCR, and the TCRdb table lists in-frame clones only, not all of them. The sample contains about 180,000 clones, over 85% of which appear only once. Findings and caveats of the study: At baseline, just six AZD1222 recipients tested seropositive. Repertoires in all cases were sampled only once the peak T cell response had passed.

The receptor comes from an adult in good health. This rearrangement joins TRBV19 to TRBJ1-1; unclear D gene. The sample consisted of peripheral blood, taken on day 0 of AZD1222 vaccination. The CDR3 loop is CASSREEGAMNTEAFF. The CDR3 coding sequence is TGTGCCAGTAGTCGGGAGGAGGGTGCCATGAACACTGAAGCTTTCTTT.